This is a list of T cell receptor beta chains from one sample in a study of blood T cell repertoires in COVID-19. Generated by immunoSEQ multiplex PCR, the TCRdb table keeps only in-frame clones and is missing some. This repertoire shows approximately 200,000 clones, approximately 81% found once; its top ten account for 8% to 11%. What was sequenced was peripheral blood. The receptors were gathered from a woman aged 80 or older with COVID-19, enrolled during active disease. Both conserved end residues are part of each CDR3. D genes are given only for firm matches. Some rows have no size entry. The others give once, few or many, or a class for an expanded clone.

TRBV7-9,-,TRBJ2-1,-,TGTGCCAGCAGCTTAGTATCAGGGGCCAATGAGCAGTTCTTC,CASSLVSGANEQFF
TRBV2,once,TRBJ2-2,TRBD1,TGTGCCAGCAGTGGTAGGGGGCGCAACACCGGGGAGCTGTTTTTT,CASSGRGRNTGELFF
TRBV5-4,-,TRBJ2-7,-,TGTGCCAGCAGCTTGGTTACAGGAGAAGCCTACGAGCAGTACTTC,CASSLVTGEAYEQYF
TRBV3-1/TRBV3-2,-,TRBJ1-2,TRBD1,TGTGCCAGCAGTCGTCCCGGGACAGCACTGGGCTATGGCTACACCTTC,CASSRPGTALGYGYTF
TRBV6-5,-,TRBJ1-4,-,TGTGCCAGCAAGTTCGGGGTCGTTAATGAAAAACTGTTTTTT,CASKFGVVNEKLFF
TRBV5-1,-,TRBJ2-3,-,TGCGCCAGCAGCTTGGCAGGGAGCACAGATACGCAGTATTTT,CASSLAGSTDTQYF
TRBV24-1,-,TRBJ2-5,-,TGTGCCACCAGTGATTACCGGGGGGAGACCCAGTACTTC,CATSDYRGETQYF
TRBV5-5,few,TRBJ1-1,-,TGTGCCAGCAGCAAGGATCCGGGGGGAATGAACACTGAAGCTTTCTTT,CASSKDPGGMNTEAFF
TRBV7-2,-,TRBJ1-1,-,TGTGCCAGCAGCTCCCCGGCAGGGGTTACTGAAGCTTTCTTT,CASSSPAGVTEAFF
TRBV6-4,-,TRBJ1-4,-,TGTGCCAGCGGGGAGAACCGAAAGGACAGACAGCCCCAGGGTAATGAAAAACTGTTTTTT,CASGENRKDRQPQGNEKLFF
TRBV5-1,-,TRBJ1-1,TRBD1,TGCGCCAGCAGCTTTACAGGGGGGAGAGCTTTCTTT,CASSFTGGRAFF
TRBV5-4,-,TRBJ2-1,-,TGTGCCAGCAGCTTGTCGAGCTACCATGGGCAGTTCTTC,CASSLSSYHGQFF
TRBV12-3/TRBV12-4,-,TRBJ1-4,TRBD1,TGTGCCAGCGGGACAGGGTTTGAAAAACTGTTTTTT,CASGTGFEKLFF
TRBV7-8,-,TRBJ1-3,-,TGTGCCAGCAGCGTTACAGTTCCAAACTCTGGAAACACCATATATTTT,CASSVTVPNSGNTIYF
TRBV25-1,-,TRBJ2-6,TRBD1,TGTGCCAGCAGTGATACAGGGGGCGCAGCTGGGGCCAACGTCCTGACTTTC,CASSDTGGAAGANVLTF
TRBV24-1,once,TRBJ2-1,TRBD2,TGTGCCACCAGTGATTTAGCGGGGGGCGGTTATGAGCAGTTCTTC,CATSDLAGGGYEQFF
TRBV15,-,TRBJ1-2,-,TGTGCCACCAGCAGTGGAGGGGCATATGGCTACACCTTC,CATSSGGAYGYTF
TRBV10-3,-,TRBJ1-4,-,TGTGCCATCAGCTGGGAGGGGGGTGAAAAACTGTTTTTT,CAISWEGGEKLFF
TRBV19,-,TRBJ1-4,TRBD1,TGTGCCAGTAGCCTCTCCGGGACAGGAGCCGAAAAACTGTTTTTT,CASSLSGTGAEKLFF
TRBV2,few,TRBJ2-7,-,TGTGCCAGCAGTGTCGCCTACGAGCAGTACTTC,CASSVAYEQYF
TRBV3-1/TRBV3-2,-,TRBJ2-4,-,TGTGCCAGCGCCAATGGAGGCGCAGCCAAAAACATTCAGTACTTC,CASANGGAAKNIQYF
TRBV18,few,TRBJ1-1,TRBD1,TGTGCCAGCTCACCCGGGACAGTTCCGAACACTGAAGCTTTCTTT,CASSPGTVPNTEAFF
TRBV24-1,-,TRBJ2-2,-,TGTGCCACCAGTGACCCGCGAACGAACACCGGGGAGCTGTTTTTT,CATSDPRTNTGELFF
TRBV2,-,TRBJ1-5,TRBD1,TGTGCCAGCAGTCCCAGGGGGCCGCATAGCAATCAGCCCCAGCATTTT,CASSPRGPHSNQPQHF
TRBV10-2,-,TRBJ1-5,-,TGCGCCAGCACCGACAGGATCAATCAGCCCCAGCATTTT,CASTDRINQPQHF